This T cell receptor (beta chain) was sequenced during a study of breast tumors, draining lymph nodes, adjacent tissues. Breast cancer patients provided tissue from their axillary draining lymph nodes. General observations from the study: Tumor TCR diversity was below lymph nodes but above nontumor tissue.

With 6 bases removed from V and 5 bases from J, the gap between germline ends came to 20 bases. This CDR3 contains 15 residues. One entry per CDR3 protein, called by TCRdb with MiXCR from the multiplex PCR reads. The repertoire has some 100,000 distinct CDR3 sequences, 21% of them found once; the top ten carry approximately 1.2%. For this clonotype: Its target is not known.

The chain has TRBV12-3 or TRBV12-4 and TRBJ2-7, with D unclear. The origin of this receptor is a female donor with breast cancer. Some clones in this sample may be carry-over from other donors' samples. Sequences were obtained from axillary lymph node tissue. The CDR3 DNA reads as TGTGCCAGCAGCCCCGGAAAAGGGCCATGGCACGAGCAGTACTTC. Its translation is CASSPGKGPWHEQYF.